This is a list of T cell receptor beta chains from one sample in a study of CD8+CD57+ T cells in acquired aplastic anemia. Each CDR3 protein is one row after TCRdb ran MiXCR on the reads. Here the sample spans more than 250,000 distinct CDR3 sequences, 65% to 90% being singletons. The sequencing input was sorted CD4+, CD8+, or CD8+CD57+ T cells (not recorded which) from PBMCs. These receptors were obtained from a human donor with aplastic anemia. Each CDR3 is given with its conserved first and last residue. The order of the fields is CDR3 DNA, CDR3 protein, D gene, J gene, clone size, V gene. The D gene is left open where the match is weak. Clone size is shown for a subset of rows, as once, few, many or a class of expanded clone.

CDR3 DNA: TGTGCCAGCAGCTTAGGGACAGGGGGGGCAGATACGCAGTATTTT
CDR3 protein: CASSLGTGGADTQYF
D gene: TRBD1
J gene: TRBJ2-3
clone size: few
V gene: TRBV7-9

CDR3 DNA: TGTGCCAGCAGCTTATCGGGTTATAATGAGCAGTTCTTTTTT
CDR3 protein: CASSLSGYNEQFFF
D gene: .
J gene: TRBJ2-3
clone size: once
V gene: TRBV7-9

CDR3 DNA: TGCGCCAGCAGTGAGCCGGGACAGGCTAACTATGGCTACACCTTC
CDR3 protein: CASSEPGQANYGYTF
D gene: TRBD1
J gene: TRBJ1-2
clone size: .
V gene: TRBV10-2

CDR3 DNA: TGTGCCAGCAGCCTTACCATCGGGGAGCTGTTTTTT
CDR3 protein: CASSLTIGELFF
D gene: .
J gene: TRBJ2-2
clone size: .
V gene: TRBV12-3/TRBV12-4

CDR3 DNA: TGTGCCAGCAGCTTGTCGGGAGGCTACGGGGCCAACGTCCTGACTTTC
CDR3 protein: CASSLSGGYGANVLTF
D gene: TRBD2
J gene: TRBJ2-6
clone size: .
V gene: TRBV5-5

CDR3 DNA: TGTGCCAGCAGCTTTAATCGCACAGGGAACACTGAAGCTTTCTTT
CDR3 protein: CASSFNRTGNTEAFF
D gene: .
J gene: TRBJ1-1
clone size: few
V gene: TRBV5-8

CDR3 DNA: TGTGCCAGCAGCTTGAGTTCCTATAAATGCCCCCACCACTTT
CDR3 protein: CASSLSSYKCPHHF
D gene: .
J gene: TRBJ1-6
clone size: once
V gene: TRBV9

CDR3 DNA: TGTGCCAGCAGCTCCGACAGGGGTTATAGCTACACCTTCTTCTTT
CDR3 protein: CASSSDRGYSYTFFF
D gene: TRBD1
J gene: TRBJ1-1
clone size: once
V gene: TRBV7-2

CDR3 DNA: TGTGCCAGCAGCTTGGACAGGGGAAATGAAACACTGTTTTTT
CDR3 protein: CASSLDRGNETLFF
D gene: TRBD1
J gene: TRBJ1-4
clone size: .
V gene: TRBV12-3/TRBV12-4

CDR3 DNA: TGCGCCAGCTCCCAACAGCCCCCAACTAATGAAAAACTGTTTTTT
CDR3 protein: CASSQQPPTNEKLFF
D gene: .
J gene: TRBJ1-4
clone size: .
V gene: TRBV7-9

CDR3 DNA: TGTGCCAGCAGTTACTCGGGGGGTGCCGACGCGCAGTACTTC
CDR3 protein: CASSYSGGADAQYF
D gene: TRBD2
J gene: TRBJ2-4
clone size: .
V gene: TRBV10-3

CDR3 DNA: TGTGCCAGCAGGTTGGGGACAGGGGGCGGGATAGATACGCAGTATTTT
CDR3 protein: CASRLGTGGGIDTQYF
D gene: TRBD1
J gene: TRBJ2-3
clone size: .
V gene: TRBV12-5

CDR3 DNA: TGTGCCAGCAGCTCAACCGGGACAGTCTATGGCTACACCTTC
CDR3 protein: CASSSTGTVYGYTF
D gene: TRBD1
J gene: TRBJ1-2
clone size: .
V gene: TRBV7-2

CDR3 DNA: TGTGCCATCAGTGCCGCCGCAGGTCTGTACACGCAGTACTTC
CDR3 protein: CAISAAAGLYTQYF
D gene: .
J gene: TRBJ2-7
clone size: .
V gene: TRBV10-3

CDR3 DNA: TGTGCCAGCAGCGTAGGGGAAGACACACAGACGCAGTACTTT
CDR3 protein: CASSVGEDTQTQYF
D gene: .
J gene: TRBJ2-3
clone size: .
V gene: TRBV9

CDR3 DNA: TGTGCCAGCGGAGGAGCTGGGACCTATGGCTACACCTTC
CDR3 protein: CASGGAGTYGYTF
D gene: .
J gene: TRBJ1-2
clone size: .
V gene: TRBV9

CDR3 DNA: TGTGCCAGCAGCCAAGCCCCCAGCGGGGGAAACACCTACGAGCAGTACTTC
CDR3 protein: CASSQAPSGGNTYEQYF
D gene: TRBD2
J gene: TRBJ2-7
clone size: .
V gene: TRBV14

CDR3 DNA: TGTGCCAGCAGCTTAAGGGGGACAGATCTTAACTATGGCTACACCTTC
CDR3 protein: CASSLRGTDLNYGYTF
D gene: TRBD1
J gene: TRBJ1-2
clone size: .
V gene: TRBV7-9

CDR3 DNA: TGTGCCAGCAGTGACAGTCTGGGTGGGCTGGGCCAAGAGACCCAGTACTTC
CDR3 protein: CASSDSLGGLGQETQYF
D gene: .
J gene: TRBJ2-5
clone size: .
V gene: TRBV25-1

CDR3 DNA: TGTGCCAGCACCCTAGGGGGGGACCCCTCTGGTGCCAACTATTTT
CDR3 protein: CASTLGGDPSGANYF
D gene: .
J gene: TRBJ2-3
clone size: few
V gene: TRBV7-6

CDR3 DNA: TGTGCCAGCAGCCAACAGGACAGAGATTATTCCTACAATGAGCAGTTCTTC
CDR3 protein: CASSQQDRDYSYNEQFF
D gene: .
J gene: TRBJ2-1
clone size: .
V gene: TRBV7-2

CDR3 DNA: TGCAGCGTTGGGACTAGCGGGAGCCGAGAGACCCAGTACTTC
CDR3 protein: CSVGTSGSRETQYF
D gene: TRBD2
J gene: TRBJ2-5
clone size: few
V gene: TRBV29-1

CDR3 DNA: TGTGCCAGCAGCGTCTCGACAGGGCCAGAGACCCAGTATTTT
CDR3 protein: CASSVSTGPETQYF
D gene: TRBD1
J gene: TRBJ2-3
clone size: .
V gene: TRBV9

CDR3 DNA: TGTGCCAGCAGCGGAGACCAGAACTCCTACAATGAGCACTTC
CDR3 protein: CASSGDQNSYNEHF
D gene: .
J gene: TRBJ2-5
clone size: few
V gene: TRBV9

CDR3 DNA: TGTGCCAGCAGCGTAGGGGTCTCGAGAAATCAGCCCCAGTTCTTT
CDR3 protein: CASSVGVSRNQPQFF
D gene: .
J gene: TRBJ2-1
clone size: .
V gene: TRBV9

CDR3 DNA: TGTACCAGTTGTCAAAGAAGCGGAGCCAACAATGAGCAGTTCTTC
CDR3 protein: CTSCQRSGANNEQFF
D gene: .
J gene: TRBJ2-1
clone size: .
V gene: TRBV19

CDR3 DNA: TGTGCCAGCAGGGTCGGGGGCCAAGCTGAAGCTTTCTTT
CDR3 protein: CASRVGGQAEAFF
D gene: .
J gene: TRBJ1-1
clone size: .
V gene: TRBV2

CDR3 DNA: TGTGCCAGCAGCTTAGACAGAGCTGACGATTTGTTT
CDR3 protein: CASSLDRADDLF
D gene: .
J gene: TRBJ1-1
clone size: .
V gene: TRBV7-9

CDR3 DNA: TGCGCCAGCAGCTTCTCAGATAAGAGCACAGATACGCAGTATTTT
CDR3 protein: CASSFSDKSTDTQYF
D gene: .
J gene: TRBJ2-3
clone size: .
V gene: TRBV5-1

CDR3 DNA: TGTGCCACCGGGACAACCGGGCGTAGAGATGAGCAGTACTTC
CDR3 protein: CATGTTGRRDEQYF
D gene: .
J gene: TRBJ2-7
clone size: once
V gene: TRBV15

CDR3 DNA: TGTGCCAGCAGCCAAGCGCCGGCCGCCGATGGCTACACCTTC
CDR3 protein: CASSQAPAADGYTF
D gene: .
J gene: TRBJ1-2
clone size: once
V gene: TRBV2

CDR3 DNA: TGTGCCAGCAGTCCGGGGCCTAACTACGAGCAGTACTTC
CDR3 protein: CASSPGPNYEQYF
D gene: .
J gene: TRBJ2-7
clone size: .
V gene: TRBV7-3

CDR3 DNA: TGTGCCAGCAGCTCAGGGGGGGACAGCCGCAATCAGCCCCAGCATTTT
CDR3 protein: CASSSGGDSRNQPQHF
D gene: TRBD1
J gene: TRBJ1-5
clone size: medium-sized
V gene: TRBV9

CDR3 DNA: TGTGCCAGCAGCTTAGCCCACGGGACCAAAACGCACCAGTACTTC
CDR3 protein: CASSLAHGTKTHQYF
D gene: .
J gene: TRBJ2-5
clone size: .
V gene: TRBV7-8

CDR3 DNA: TGTGCCAGCAGCGAGGAGAGCAATTCAACGAGGCAGACTTTT
CDR3 protein: CASSEESNSTRQTF
D gene: .
J gene: TRBJ2-3
clone size: .
V gene: TRBV7-9

CDR3 DNA: TGTGCCAGCAGCTTAGCTCCAGACCCCGCAACCCAGTATTTT
CDR3 protein: CASSLAPDPATQYF
D gene: .
J gene: TRBJ2-3
clone size: .
V gene: TRBV7-8

CDR3 DNA: TGTGCCAGCAGCGTACTAATGGGTGGCACTGAAGCTTTCTTT
CDR3 protein: CASSVLMGGTEAFF
D gene: .
J gene: TRBJ1-1
clone size: .
V gene: TRBV2

CDR3 DNA: TGCAGTGCTAGTTGGGCGGGGAGGGAAAGACAAGACAATGAGCAGTTCTTC
CDR3 protein: CSASWAGRERQDNEQFF
D gene: TRBD2
J gene: TRBJ2-1
clone size: .
V gene: TRBV20-1

CDR3 DNA: TGTGCCGGACAGGGGGCTAGGGAGACCCAGAACTTCGGGCTCCACTTT
CDR3 protein: CAGQGARETQNFGLHF
D gene: TRBD1
J gene: TRBJ1-6
clone size: .
V gene: TRBV7-9

CDR3 DNA: TGTGCCAGCAGCTTAATCTCTGGAAGCTCCTATGATTCACCCCTCCACTTT
CDR3 protein: CASSLISGSSYDSPLHF
D gene: .
J gene: TRBJ1-6
clone size: .
V gene: TRBV7-2

CDR3 DNA: TGTGCCAGCAGTGAAACTCGACAGACAGATACGCAGTATTTT
CDR3 protein: CASSETRQTDTQYF
D gene: .
J gene: TRBJ2-3
clone size: .
V gene: TRBV25-1

CDR3 DNA: TGTGCCAGCAGCATAGGGACCGCCCGCAATCAGGCCCAGTTCTTC
CDR3 protein: CASSIGTARNQAQFF
D gene: .
J gene: TRBJ2-1
clone size: .
V gene: TRBV9

CDR3 DNA: TGCAGTGCTAGTACAGGGGGCGCTTTCTTT
CDR3 protein: CSASTGGAFF
D gene: TRBD1
J gene: TRBJ1-1
clone size: few
V gene: TRBV20-1

CDR3 DNA: TGTGCCACCAGCAGTTCGTCGACCTGGACTTCACCCCTCCACTTT
CDR3 protein: CATSSSSTWTSPLHF
D gene: .
J gene: TRBJ1-6
clone size: .
V gene: TRBV15

CDR3 DNA: TGTGCCAGCAGCTCCATTCTAGAGAACACCGGGGAGCTGGAGCTGTTTTTT
CDR3 protein: CASSSILENTGELELFF
D gene: .
J gene: TRBJ2-2
clone size: .
V gene: TRBV7-9

CDR3 DNA: TGTGCCAGCAGCTGGGGACAGGGAAACGGTCAGGATGAGCAGTTCTTC
CDR3 protein: CASSWGQGNGQDEQFF
D gene: TRBD1
J gene: TRBJ2-1
clone size: .
V gene: TRBV11-3

CDR3 DNA: TGTGCCAGCAGCTTCACAGGGGAGGAACTGTTTTTT
CDR3 protein: CASSFTGEELFF
D gene: TRBD1
J gene: TRBJ1-4
clone size: .
V gene: TRBV5-5

CDR3 DNA: TGTGCCAGCAGCTTCGGGGAGGCTGAAGCTTTCTTT
CDR3 protein: CASSFGEAEAFF
D gene: .
J gene: TRBJ1-1
clone size: .
V gene: TRBV5-6

CDR3 DNA: TGTGCCAGCAGCTTGGGGGGGGAGAACACTGAAGCTTTCTTT
CDR3 protein: CASSLGGENTEAFF
D gene: .
J gene: TRBJ1-1
clone size: .
V gene: TRBV5-6

CDR3 DNA: TGTGCCAGCAGCCAAGGTCGCGGAAACAGCACTGAAGCTTTCTTT
CDR3 protein: CASSQGRGNSTEAFF
D gene: .
J gene: TRBJ1-1
clone size: .
V gene: TRBV7-3

CDR3 DNA: TGTGCCAGCAGCATCGGGACTAGAGCTTACAATGAGCAGTTCTTC
CDR3 protein: CASSIGTRAYNEQFF
D gene: TRBD2
J gene: TRBJ2-1
clone size: .
V gene: TRBV19

CDR3 DNA: TGTGCCAGCAGCTTGTTAGACCAGTGGACTGAAGCTTTCTTT
CDR3 protein: CASSLLDQWTEAFF
D gene: .
J gene: TRBJ1-1
clone size: .
V gene: TRBV5-5

CDR3 DNA: TGCAGCGTTCCGGTGATGAACACTGAAGCTTTCTTT
CDR3 protein: CSVPVMNTEAFF
D gene: .
J gene: TRBJ1-1
clone size: .
V gene: TRBV29-1

CDR3 DNA: TGTGCCAGCAGCCAGGGGGGCGGAGCCAGCCAGGATGAGCTGTTCTTC
CDR3 protein: CASSQGGGASQDELFF
D gene: .
J gene: TRBJ2-1
clone size: .
V gene: TRBV2

CDR3 DNA: TGTGCCACCGATCGTTCGGGGGGGAACACCGGGGAGCTGTTTTTT
CDR3 protein: CATDRSGGNTGELFF
D gene: TRBD2
J gene: TRBJ2-2
clone size: .
V gene: TRBV24-1